A selection of T cell receptor beta chains follows, all from one sample in a study of blood T cell repertoires in COVID-19. Measured with immunoSEQ multiplex PCR; TCRdb has only the in-frame clones, and not every one. The table shows approximately 250,000 clones, with 88% occurring only once. Sequencing was carried out using PBMCs or T cells enriched from blood (not recorded which). These receptors all come from a woman aged 25 to 39 who had recovered from COVID-19. CDR3s include the opening cysteine and the closing phenylalanine or tryptophan. D genes are given only for firm matches. Expanded clones get a size class; other rows say once, few or many, or leave the size out.

d_call: TRBD1
v_call: TRBV5-1
clone_size: NA
j_call: TRBJ1-1
cdr3_aa: CASSRDRGNTEAFF
cdr3_nt: TGCGCCAGCAGCCGAGACAGGGGGAACACTGAAGCTTTCTTT

d_call: TRBD2
v_call: TRBV9
clone_size: NA
j_call: TRBJ2-2
cdr3_aa: CASSVEVGGGYTGELFF
cdr3_nt: TGTGCCAGCAGCGTAGAAGTTGGCGGGGGTTACACCGGGGAGCTGTTTTTT

d_call: TRBD1
v_call: TRBV11-2
clone_size: NA
j_call: TRBJ1-2
cdr3_aa: CASSYAGTDGYTF
cdr3_nt: TGTGCCAGCAGCTATGCCGGGACAGACGGCTACACCTTC

d_call: NA
v_call: TRBV10-3
clone_size: NA
j_call: TRBJ1-5
cdr3_aa: CAISEDRRSVQPQHF
cdr3_nt: TGTGCCATCAGTGAAGACAGGAGGTCGGTACAGCCCCAGCATTTT

d_call: NA
v_call: TRBV15
clone_size: NA
j_call: TRBJ1-1
cdr3_aa: CATSRDQGMGTEAFF
cdr3_nt: TGTGCCACCAGCAGAGATCAGGGGATGGGCACTGAAGCTTTCTTT

d_call: TRBD2
v_call: TRBV3-1/TRBV3-2
clone_size: NA
j_call: TRBJ2-2
cdr3_aa: CASSQDGAGGYTGELFF
cdr3_nt: TGTGCCAGCAGCCAAGATGGGGCGGGAGGGTACACCGGGGAGCTGTTTTTT

d_call: NA
v_call: TRBV18
clone_size: once
j_call: TRBJ2-1
cdr3_aa: CASSPPTFWEQFF
cdr3_nt: TGTGCCAGCTCACCACCAACATTTTGGGAGCAGTTCTTC

d_call: NA
v_call: TRBV28
clone_size: NA
j_call: TRBJ1-2
cdr3_aa: CASSLLQGRGYTF
cdr3_nt: TGTGCCAGCAGTTTACTCCAGGGTCGAGGCTACACCTTC

d_call: NA
v_call: TRBV4-3
clone_size: NA
j_call: TRBJ1-5
cdr3_aa: CASSQDFLAGFRPQHF
cdr3_nt: TGCGCCAGCAGCCAAGATTTTCTTGCGGGCTTTAGGCCCCAGCATTTT

d_call: TRBD1
v_call: TRBV4-1
clone_size: NA
j_call: TRBJ1-4
cdr3_aa: CASSQDPGQGFAKLFF
cdr3_nt: TGCGCCAGCAGCCAAGATCCCGGACAGGGTTTCGCAAAACTGTTTTTT

d_call: TRBD2
v_call: TRBV5-6
clone_size: once
j_call: TRBJ2-1
cdr3_aa: CASSLGTSGMYGFF
cdr3_nt: TGTGCCAGCAGCCTCGGGACTAGCGGGATGTATGGGTTCTTC

d_call: TRBD1
v_call: TRBV10-3
clone_size: NA
j_call: TRBJ2-5
cdr3_aa: CAIGTGVGETQYF
cdr3_nt: TGTGCCATCGGGACAGGGGTCGGGGAGACCCAGTACTTC

d_call: NA
v_call: TRBV11-2
clone_size: NA
j_call: TRBJ1-3
cdr3_aa: CASSVEGYGNTIYF
cdr3_nt: TGTGCCAGCAGTGTTGAGGGATATGGAAACACCATATATTTT